The rows below give T cell receptor beta chains drawn from one sample of a study of blood T cell repertoires in COVID-19. Only in-frame clones appear in the TCRdb table, and some are missing; sequencing was by immunoSEQ multiplex PCR. The sample includes 150,000 or so clones, over 75% of them seen just once. The sequenced sample was peripheral blood. These receptors were collected from a woman in her forties with acute or convalescent COVID-19. Each CDR3 is given with its conserved first and last residue. Each record gives: D gene, clone size, J gene, V gene, CDR3 protein, CDR3 DNA. The D gene is left open where the match is weak. The size of a clone is reported for some rows only, either as once, few or many, or as a class for expanded clones.

D: NA
size: NA
J: TRBJ1-2
V: TRBV19
CDR3: CASSIEGFANYGYTF
DNA: TGTGCCAGTAGTATCGAGGGATTCGCTAACTATGGCTACACCTTC

D: NA
size: NA
J: TRBJ2-7
V: TRBV19
CDR3: CASNPQGASYEQYF
DNA: TGTGCCAGTAACCCACAGGGAGCCTCCTACGAGCAGTACTTC

D: TRBD1
size: NA
J: TRBJ2-4
V: TRBV3-1/TRBV3-2
CDR3: CATQTGGHKNIQYF
DNA: TGTGCCACCCAGACAGGGGGACATAAAAACATTCAGTACTTC

D: TRBD2
size: NA
J: TRBJ2-1
V: TRBV7-9
CDR3: CASSPRVLAGQLGNEQFF
DNA: TGTGCCAGCAGCCCGAGAGTACTAGCGGGACAGCTTGGCAATGAGCAGTTCTTC

D: NA
size: NA
J: TRBJ2-2
V: TRBV9
CDR3: CASSAGTPNTGELFF
DNA: TGTGCCAGCAGCGCGGGGACACCGAACACCGGGGAGCTGTTTTTT

D: TRBD1
size: many
J: TRBJ2-5
V: TRBV11-2
CDR3: CASSLWTGETQYF
DNA: TGTGCCAGCAGCTTATGGACAGGGGAGACCCAGTACTTC

D: TRBD1
size: NA
J: TRBJ2-5
V: TRBV24-1
CDR3: CATSEPTGQGEGTQYF
DNA: TGTGCCACCAGTGAACCAACCGGACAGGGCGAGGGGACCCAGTACTTC

D: TRBD2
size: NA
J: TRBJ2-3
V: TRBV11-3
CDR3: CASSRTSASTDTQYF
DNA: TGTGCCAGCAGCCGGACTAGCGCTAGCACAGATACGCAGTATTTT

D: TRBD2
size: NA
J: TRBJ2-1
V: TRBV18
CDR3: CASSPLAGGSSYNEQFF
DNA: TGTGCCAGCTCGCCTCTAGCGGGAGGGAGCTCCTACAATGAGCAGTTCTTC

D: TRBD1
size: NA
J: TRBJ2-7
V: TRBV5-4
CDR3: CASSKHGQGTYEQYF
DNA: TGTGCCAGCAGCAAGCACGGACAGGGGACCTACGAGCAGTACTTC

D: NA
size: NA
J: TRBJ1-6
V: TRBV5-1
CDR3: CASSSDSSYNSPLHF
DNA: TGCGCCAGCAGCAGCGACAGCTCCTATAATTCACCCCTCCACTTT

D: NA
size: NA
J: TRBJ1-1
V: TRBV9
CDR3: CASSVITPGDTEAFF
DNA: TGTGCCAGCAGCGTTATTACCCCGGGAGACACTGAAGCTTTCTTT

D: TRBD1
size: once
J: TRBJ1-6
V: TRBV28
CDR3: CASSPKTGSGNSPLHF
DNA: TGTGCCAGCAGTCCTAAGACAGGGAGCGGGAATTCACCCCTCCACTTT

D: NA
size: NA
J: TRBJ1-2
V: TRBV7-9
CDR3: CASSFHRNFGGYTF
DNA: TGTGCCAGCAGCTTTCACAGGAATTTCGGAGGCTACACCTTC

D: NA
size: NA
J: TRBJ2-2
V: TRBV12-2
CDR3: CASRLAEWSPNTGELFF
DNA: TGTGCAAGTCGCTTAGCGGAGTGGAGTCCCAACACCGGGGAGCTGTTTTTT

D: TRBD1
size: once
J: TRBJ1-4
V: TRBV29-1
CDR3: CSVNSRDSNEKLFF
DNA: TGCAGCGTTAATTCCCGGGACAGCAATGAAAAACTGTTTTTT

D: NA
size: few
J: TRBJ2-2
V: TRBV15
CDR3: CATSTLGQFGELFF
DNA: TGTGCCACCAGCACCCTCGGACAGTTCGGGGAGCTGTTTTTT

D: NA
size: NA
J: TRBJ1-3
V: TRBV28
CDR3: CASNSAGGPGNTIYF
DNA: TGTGCCAGCAATTCAGCCGGGGGGCCTGGAAACACCATATATTTT

D: NA
size: NA
J: TRBJ2-1
V: TRBV12-3/TRBV12-4
CDR3: CASSIQGDEQFF
DNA: TGTGCCAGCAGTATACAGGGCGATGAGCAGTTCTTC

D: NA
size: few
J: TRBJ1-2
V: TRBV20-1
CDR3: CSARAFSGYTF
DNA: TGCAGTGCTAGAGCATTTAGTGGCTACACCTTC

D: NA
size: NA
J: TRBJ2-1
V: TRBV11-3
CDR3: CASSLISYSMSSYNEQFF
DNA: TGTGCCAGCAGCTTAATTTCCTACTCGATGAGCTCCTACAATGAGCAGTTCTTC

D: TRBD1
size: NA
J: TRBJ2-7
V: TRBV24-1
CDR3: CATSTGQGPREQYF
DNA: TGTGCCACCAGTACAGGACAGGGTCCGCGAGAGCAGTACTTC

D: NA
size: NA
J: TRBJ1-1
V: TRBV7-3
CDR3: CASSRTGTEAFF
DNA: TGTGCCAGCAGCCGTACAGGGACTGAAGCTTTCTTT

D: NA
size: once
J: TRBJ2-2
V: TRBV6-5
CDR3: CASSYSGGPNTGELFF
DNA: TGTGCCAGCAGTTACTCTGGGGGCCCGAACACCGGGGAGCTGTTTTTT

D: TRBD1
size: NA
J: TRBJ1-6
V: TRBV18
CDR3: CASSPGQALNSPLHF
DNA: TGTGCCAGCTCACCGGGACAGGCACTTAATTCACCCCTCCACTTT

D: TRBD2
size: once
J: TRBJ2-1
V: TRBV7-3
CDR3: CASSSYGTSGGRIEQFF
DNA: TGTGCCAGCAGCTCCTACGGGACTAGCGGGGGCCGAATAGAGCAGTTCTTC

D: NA
size: once
J: TRBJ2-3
V: TRBV11-3
CDR3: CASSLTRSGGLQYF
DNA: TGTGCCAGCAGCCTCACGCGGTCTGGGGGCTTGCAGTATTTT

D: TRBD2
size: NA
J: TRBJ2-3
V: TRBV7-9
CDR3: CASSLGTSGRTDTQYF
DNA: TGTGCCAGCAGCTTAGGAACTAGCGGGAGAACAGATACGCAGTATTTT

D: NA
size: NA
J: TRBJ2-4
V: TRBV29-1
CDR3: CSVVQGTDIQYF
DNA: TGCAGCGTCGTTCAGGGGACCGACATTCAGTACTTC

D: NA
size: NA
J: TRBJ2-1
V: TRBV7-9
CDR3: CASSLIGGFQFF
DNA: TGTGCCAGCAGCCTGATCGGCGGTTTCCAGTTCTTC

D: NA
size: NA
J: TRBJ2-1
V: TRBV11-3
CDR3: CASSLAGWHEQFF
DNA: TGTGCCAGCAGCTTAGCAGGGTGGCATGAGCAGTTCTTC

D: TRBD1
size: once
J: TRBJ2-7
V: TRBV11-3
CDR3: CASSLDGRGRVYF
DNA: TGTGCCAGCAGCTTAGATGGAAGGGGGCGCGTGTACTTC

D: NA
size: NA
J: TRBJ2-5
V: TRBV4-1
CDR3: CASSQTTSPSGSEETQYF
DNA: TGCGCCAGCAGCCAAACGACTAGTCCCTCGGGGTCGGAAGAGACCCAGTACTTC

D: TRBD1
size: once
J: TRBJ1-5
V: TRBV6-5
CDR3: CASSYRDRDQPQHF
DNA: TGTGCCAGCAGTTATAGGGACAGGGATCAGCCCCAGCATTTT

D: NA
size: NA
J: TRBJ1-1
V: TRBV29-1
CDR3: CSVGPRSGQEAFF
DNA: TGCAGCGTTGGCCCCCGGTCCGGACAGGAAGCTTTCTTT